This T cell receptor (beta chain) came from a study of shared clonotypes between healthy human individuals. Naive CD8 cells, CD45RO-negative and positively selected for CCR7, excluded terminally differentiated effector memory CD45RA+ cells. The authors split each subset's genomic DNA evenly across several immunoSEQ plates. Sequenced by immunoSEQ multiplex PCR; TCRdb stores in-frame clones only, minus some. Here the sample spans hundreds of thousands of clones, about 90% being singletons. Worth noting for this clone: Its specificity is not known.

Study results and limitations: Memory subsets generally showed smaller estimated richness than naive subsets did.

The origin of this receptor is a man aged 30 to 45 in good health. The sequencing sample was made of naive CD8+ T cells sorted from blood.

The CDR3 DNA reads as TGTGCCAGCAGTGGACTACCCCCCAGGGAGACCCAGTACTTC. Its protein is CASSGLPPRETQYF. The chain combines TRBV25-1 with TRBJ2-5; possible D gene TRBD2, 5 bases. CDR1 and CDR2 (germline): MGHDK, SYGVNS. The CDR3 runs to 14 residues. The V and J ends lost 4 bases and 5 bases respectively, with 14 bases between them. The full variable domain, its missing parts supplied by reference TRBV25-1 and TRBJ2-5, is EADIYQTPRYLVIGTGKKITLECSQTMGHDKMYWYQQDPGMELHLIHYSYGVNSTEKGDLSSESTVSRIRTEHFPLTLESARPSHTSQYLCASSGLPPRETQYFGPGTRLLVL.